The 6 T cell receptor beta chains given below trace back to one sample, sequenced in a study of cytomegalovirus exposure and HLA in healthy donors (dated 2017 in TCRdb). Libraries were made using the immunoSEQ multiplex PCR assay. The multiplex PCR relied on a mix of 60 forward primers for TCR Vbeta segments and 13 reverse primers for TCR Jbeta segments. The immuneACCESS repertoire file appears here via TCRdb, limited to in-frame rearrangements. These files lack a portion of the clones; in checked studies, under half of the deficit traces to unresolved V genes, and the cause of the others is not known. This sample comprises some 150,000 clones, 80% to 85% of them detected only once. The ten largest clones add up to 3.4% of the sample. The sample consisted of PBMCs. All receptors derive from a male donor in good health and CMV-seronegative.

This chain joins TRBV7-2 and TRBJ2-7; D gene ambiguous. Germline V lookup: CDR1 SGHTA, CDR2 FQGNSA. The CDR3 is 15 residues long. V lost 1 base and J 1 base, leaving 11 bases between the germline ends. CDR3 amino acids: CASSLGASASYEQYF. The CDR3 nucleotides are TGTGCCAGCAGCTTAGGGGCGTCTGCTTCCTACGAGCAGTACTTC.

The chain employs TRBV6-5 and TRBJ2-7, with 7 bases fitting TRBD1. This CDR3 spans 15 amino acids. CDR1 MNHEY and CDR2 SVGAGI come from the germline V gene. With V trimmed by 7 bases and J by 5 bases, 14 bases remained unmatched. The CDR3 is CASTLRRGGSHEQYF. DNA for the CDR3: TGTGCCAGCACCCTACGCAGAGGGGGCTCACACGAGCAGTACTTC.

In its sample, this clone was seen a few times. V is TRBV29-1 and J is TRBJ1-1, with a weak D call TRBD1 (6 bases). Germline CDR1 is SQVTM and CDR2 is ANQGSEA. Trimming shortened V by 5 bases and J by 4 bases, and 17 bases separated the two germline ends. The CDR3 has 14 residues. The CDR3 spells CSVQGSRGFTEAFF. In DNA, the CDR3 is TGCAGCGTTCAGGGGTCTAGAGGGTTCACTGAAGCTTTCTTT.

The V gene is TRBV19, the J gene TRBJ2-5; D not resolved. CDR3 length: 13 residues. Trimming shortened V by 6 bases and J by 5 bases, and 13 bases separated the two germline ends. CDR1 LNHDA and CDR2 SQIVND come from the germline V gene (reference sequence). CDR3 sequence: CASRATIRETQYF. The CDR3 bases are TGTGCCAGTAGAGCCACGATTCGCGAGACCCAGTACTTC. Looking up the rest from reference TRBV19 and TRBJ2-5 gives the full variable domain: DGGITQSPKYLFRKEGQNVTLSCEQNLNHDAMYWYRQDPGQGLRLIYYSQIVNDFQKGDIAEGYSVSREKKESFPLTVTSAQKNPTAFYLCASRATIRETQYFGPGTRLLVL.

This chain uses TRBV13 with TRBJ2-7, with D tentatively TRBD2 (7 bases). Germline V gene data show CDR1 as PRHDT and CDR2 as FYEKMQ (reference sequence). V gave up 5 bases and J gave up 0 bases, with 17 bases separating them. The CDR3 has 16 amino acids. CDR3 nucleotides: TGTGCCAGCAGCGGGGGCACGGGGGGAAGCTCCTACGAGCAGTACTTC. This sequence encodes CASSGGTGGSSYEQYF.

This chain links TRBV15 with TRBJ2-1, with TRBD1 identical over 9 bases. Germline CDR1 LNHNV, CDR2 YYDKDF (reference sequence). The CDR3 extends over 16 amino acids. V shed 4 bases and J 5 bases; nucleotides not matched to a gene: 9. This chain's CDR3 is CATSKNLDRGNNEQFF. CDR3 nucleotide sequence: TGTGCCACCAGCAAGAACCTGGACAGGGGAAACAATGAGCAGTTCTTC.